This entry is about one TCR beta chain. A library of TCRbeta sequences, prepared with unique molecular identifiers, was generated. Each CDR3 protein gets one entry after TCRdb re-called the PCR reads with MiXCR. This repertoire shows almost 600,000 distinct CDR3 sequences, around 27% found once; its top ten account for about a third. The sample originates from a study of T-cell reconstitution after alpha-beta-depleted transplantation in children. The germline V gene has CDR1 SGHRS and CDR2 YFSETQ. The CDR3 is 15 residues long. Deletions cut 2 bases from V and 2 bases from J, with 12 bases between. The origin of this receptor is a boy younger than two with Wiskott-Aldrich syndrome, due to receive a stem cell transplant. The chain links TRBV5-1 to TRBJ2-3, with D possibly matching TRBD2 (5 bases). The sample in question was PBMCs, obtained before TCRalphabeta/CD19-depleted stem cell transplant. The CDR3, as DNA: TGCGCCAGCAGCTTCATTACGGGAATCACAGATACGCAGTATTTT. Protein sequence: CASSFITGITDTQYF.